The clone carrying this T cell receptor beta chain was counted a single time. The antigen remains unidentified. 13 Jbeta primers and 60 Vbeta primers were used for the PCR. Assay used: immunoSEQ multiplex PCR; TCRdb lists only in-frame clones, some missing. In the table there are under 200,000 clones, approximately 78% of which are singletons. Trimming removed 0 bases from V and 3 bases from J, with 12 bases in between. Germline loops: CDR1 MNHEY, CDR2 SMNVEV (reference sequence). The CDR3 contains 15 residues. The data were taken from a study of cytomegalovirus exposure and HLA in healthy donors. Study findings and constraints: Specificity for CMV antigens was confirmed in vitro for a few of the CMV-associated chains.

The gene calls are TRBV27 and TRBJ2-7; possible D gene TRBD2, 7 bases. This TCR was sampled from a woman between 18 and 30 years old in good health and CMV-seronegative. Sequenced sample: PBMCs. The CDR3 reads CASSLSRGDIYEQYF. The CDR3 nucleotides read TGTGCCAGCAGTTTATCTCGGGGGGACATCTACGAGCAGTACTTC.